This passage covers 21 T cell receptor beta chains from one sample sequenced in a study of post-analysis software for immune sequencing data. Study-wide points: Included in a set of 5 or 6 TRBV segments more frequent in patients than controls were TRBV5-6, TRBV5-1 and TRBV20-1.

Researchers reported that TCR beta cDNA libraries carried unique molecular identifiers. TCRdb reprocessed the PCR reads with MiXCR, giving one entry per CDR3 protein. Among some 260,000 distinct CDR3 sequences listed, around 34% were seen once. No antigens are known for them. Material: blood. All receptors come from a girl aged 5 to 17 with multiple sclerosis.

This clonotype was found many times. The chain has TRBV5-1 and TRBJ2-1; 9 bases are shared with TRBD1. After removal of 7 bases from V and 7 bases from J, the junction contained 9 bases not matched to a gene. CDR1 and CDR2 from the germline V gene are SGHRS and YFSETQ. The CDR3 loop spans 14 amino acids. CDR3 nucleotide sequence: TGCGCCAGCGAACCGGGACAGGGTACAAATGAGCAGTTCTTC. This codes for CASEPGQGTNEQFF.

This chain links TRBV4-3 with TRBJ2-3; 10 positions agree with TRBD2. The germline CDR1 and CDR2 sequences are LGHNA and YSLEER. The CDR3 is made up of 17 amino acids. The V and J ends lost 0 bases and 5 bases, in that order; junction bases with no gene match: 8. The CDR3 here is CASSQDSGKRGGDTQYF. The DNA for the CDR3 is TGCGCCAGCAGCCAAGATAGTGGGAAGCGGGGGGGAGATACGCAGTATTTT.

This chain uses TRBV12-3 or TRBV12-4 with TRBJ2-3; weak D call: TRBD2 (5 bases). V lost 0 bases, J lost 13 bases, and 23 bases lay in between. The length of the CDR3 is 16 residues. In DNA, the CDR3 is TGTGCCAGCAGTTTAGCGGGCGGCGCGGGTACAGATGCGGAGTATTTT. Translating gives CASSLAGGAGTDAEYF.

In its sample, this clonotype was seen a few times. The chain combines TRBV18 with TRBJ1-5; D might be TRBD1 (5 bases). V was shortened by 2 bases and J by 11 bases, with 19 bases between the two germline ends. The CDR3 length is 15 residues. Germline V gene sequence: CDR1 KGHSH, CDR2 LQKENI. The CDR3 coding sequence is TGTGCCAGCTCACCAGCCCAGGGACCTAGTGAAGCCCAGCATTTT. Protein: CASSPAQGPSEAQHF.

About this clonotype itself: This may arise from a read error, as a much more abundant clone is one base away. The gene calls are TRBV20-1 and TRBJ2-7; 8 positions agree with TRBD2. V lost 3 bases, J lost 7 bases, and 14 bases stayed unmatched. The CDR3 has 15 amino acids. Germline CDR1 is DFQATT and CDR2 is SNEGSKA (reference sequence). The CDR3 reads CSARQSGRPYNEQYF. Here the CDR3 DNA reads TGCAGTGCTAGGCAGAGCGGGAGACCCTACAATGAGCAGTACTTC.

This clonotype was seen only a few times. Possible read error: a much larger clone is one base away. The chain employs TRBV5-1 and TRBJ2-5, with TRBD1 matching over 8 bases. Germline CDR1 is SGHRS and CDR2 is YFSETQ. The CDR3 spans 15 residues. Trimming at V came to 5 bases and at J to 2 bases, leaving 8 bases not matched to a gene. CDR3 in DNA: TGCGCCAGCAGGGTTGGGACAGGCGTACAAGAGACCCAGTACTTC. Encoded protein: CASRVGTGVQETQYF.

Many counts were recorded for this clonotype. V and J are TRBV5-1 and TRBJ2-3; 7 bases are shared with TRBD1. This CDR3 comprises 14 residues. The V gene end was trimmed by 4 bases and the J gene end by 2 bases; junction bases not matched to a gene: 4. Germline loops: CDR1 SGHRS, CDR2 YFSETQ. The CDR3 DNA is TGCGCCAGCAGCCACGGACAGGTCACAGATACGCAGTATTTT. Protein sequence: CASSHGQVTDTQYF. Using reference TRBV5-1 and TRBJ2-3 for the parts outside the CDR3, the full variable domain is KAGVTQTPRYLIKTRGQQVTLSCSPISGHRSVSWYQQTPGQGLQFLFEYFSETQRNKGNFPGRFSGRQFSNSRSEMNVSTLELGDSALYLCASSHGQVTDTQYFGPGTRLTVL.

This clonotype has just one count. The chain combines TRBV7-2 with TRBJ2-3; D is unresolved. Germline CDR1 reads SGHTA; CDR2 reads FQGNSA. Deletions cut 4 bases from V and 5 bases from J, with 25 bases between. CDR3 size: 18 residues. Written as DNA, the CDR3 is TGTGCCAGCAGCTCCAATCGCCCCGGGCCCAAACCAGAAGATACGCAGTATTTT. Protein: CASSSNRPGPKPEDTQYF.

This clonotype was detected only a few times. The chain carries TRBV4-3 and TRBJ2-7; D could derive from TRBD1 or TRBD2 (5 bases each). The CDR3 has 15 residues. Trimming took 4 bases from V and 3 from J, leaving 16 bases between them. Germline CDR1 reads LGHNA; CDR2 reads YSLEER. The CDR3 nucleotides read TGCGCCAGCAGCCGCGCGCCGGGACCCAACTACGAGCAGTACTTC. It translates to CASSRAPGPNYEQYF.

This clonotype was recorded many times. The rearrangement joins TRBV20-1 to TRBJ2-3, with D perhaps matching TRBD2 (6 bases). V lost 0 bases to trimming and J lost 1 base, with 14 bases between them. This CDR3 region has 16 residues. Per germline, CDR1 DFQATT and CDR2 SNEGSKA (reference sequence). The CDR3 coding sequence is TGCAGTGCTAGAGATCCGGGCGGGGCCCGCACAGATACGCAGTATTTT. It encodes CSARDPGGARTDTQYF.

The genes are TRBV10-3 and TRBJ2-5, with D perhaps assigned TRBD1 or TRBD2 (6 bases each). The CDR3 totals 18 residues. Per the germline V gene, CDR1 is ENHRY and CDR2 is SYGVKD. V was clipped by 5 bases and J by 1 base, with 23 bases between them. CDR3 DNA: TGTGCCATCAGTCCCATAGCGGTCACTCAAGGGGGCCAAGAGACCCAGTACTTC. It yields the protein CAISPIAVTQGGQETQYF.

This clonotype occurred many times. The CDR3 region is CSAVSLAVLPQETQYF. CDR3 DNA sequence: TGCAGTGCCGTGTCGCTAGCGGTTCTCCCCCAAGAGACCCAGTACTTC. The rearrangement uses TRBV20-1 and TRBJ2-5; TRBD2 matches 7 bases. The germline CDR1 and CDR2 sequences are DFQATT and SNEGSKA (reference sequence). The CDR3 runs 16 residues. J lost 1 base, V lost 6 bases, and 14 bases had no gene match.

The chain uses TRBV20-1 and TRBJ2-1, with 12 bases matching TRBD2. V lost 6 bases to trimming and J lost 4 bases; unmatched junction nucleotides: 10. This CDR3 comprises 16 residues. Per the germline V gene, CDR1 is DFQATT and CDR2 is SNEGSKA (reference sequence). The CDR3 sequence is CSANPGLAGFYNEQFF. The CDR3 bases are TGCAGTGCAAATCCGGGACTAGCGGGCTTTTACAATGAGCAGTTCTTC.

The table lists this clonotype with many counts. V is TRBV6-6 and J is TRBJ1-2; maybe TRBD1 (5 bases). From germline, CDR1 is MNHNY and CDR2 SVGAGI (reference sequence). V was pared by 6 bases and J by 10 bases, with 12 bases between. The CDR3 covers 11 residues. The CDR3 sequence is CASSRKTDYTF. The DNA of the CDR3 is TGTGCCAGCAGCCGTAAGACAGACTACACCTTC.

This clonotype was counted ten times or more. This chain joins TRBV5-5 and TRBJ1-2; TRBD1 matches 8 bases. The CDR3 has 16 residues. Germline CDR1 reads SGHKS; CDR2 reads YYEKEE (reference sequence). With 1 base clipped from V and 2 bases from J, the junction kept 7 bases outside the gene matches. This chain's CDR3 is CASSLSGAGGNYGYTF. The DNA of the CDR3 is TGTGCCAGCAGCTTGTCGGGAGCAGGGGGCAACTATGGCTACACCTTC.

Of note for this clonotype: A read error is possible here, since a much larger clone lies one base away. The chain combines TRBV7-2 with TRBJ2-1; the D is unclear. The end of the DNA aligns better with TRBJ2-7, so the J call may be wrong. The CDR3 is 13 amino acids. The germline CDR1 and CDR2 sequences are SGHTA and FQGNSA. Here the CDR3 DNA reads TGTGCCAGCAGCTTAGCGAGAAACAATGAGCAGTACTTC. Residues: CASSLARNNEQYF.

The chain recombines TRBV4-1 with TRBJ1-5; unclear D gene. The CDR3 sequence is 15 residues long. CDR1 and CDR2 from the germline V gene are MGHRA and YSYEKL. The V and J ends lost 0 bases and 5 bases respectively, with 11 bases between them. CDR3 coding DNA: TGCGCCAGCAGCCAAGATTGGAGATCGGATCAGCCCCAGCATTTT. This codes for CASSQDWRSDQPQHF.

This clonotype occurred once. A much larger clone lies one base from this, so it may be a read error. The gene calls are TRBV20-1 and TRBJ1-2; D ambiguous. From germline, CDR1 is DFQATT and CDR2 SNEGSKA (reference sequence). V was pared by 5 bases and J by 3 bases, with 16 bases between. CDR3 length: 14 residues. CDR3 loop: CSAQPTDGYYGYTF. In DNA, the CDR3 is TGCAGTGCTCAACCCACGGACGGATACTATGGCTACACCTTC.

This clonotype was picked up a small number of times. The CDR3 nucleotides read TGTGCCAGCAGTTTGGTTCATAGCACAGATACGCAGTATTTT. Its translation is CASSLVHSTDTQYF. The chain carries TRBV12-3 or TRBV12-4 and TRBJ2-3; D not resolved. V was pared by 3 bases and J by 0 bases, with 7 bases between. This CDR3 comprises 14 residues.

J is TRBJ2-1 and V is TRBV20-1, with TRBD2 as a possible D gene (6 bases). The CDR3 runs 14 residues. Germline CDR1 is DFQATT and CDR2 is SNEGSKA (reference sequence). The V and J ends lost 4 bases and 3 bases respectively, with 13 bases between them. CDR3 loop: CSAIFSGFYNEQFF. The DNA for the CDR3 is TGCAGTGCTATTTTCAGCGGGTTCTACAATGAGCAGTTCTTC.

CDR3: CSARVGRGGTGELFF. Written as DNA, the CDR3 is TGCAGTGCTAGAGTGGGGCGAGGGGGCACCGGGGAGCTGTTTTTT. This chain joins TRBV20-1 and TRBJ2-2, with D possibly matching TRBD1 (6 bases). V gave up 1 base and J gave up 4 bases, with 13 bases separating them. The germline gives CDR1 DFQATT, CDR2 SNEGSKA (reference sequence). The CDR3 covers 15 residues.